One and the same sample provided the 29 T cell receptor beta chains below, sequenced in a study of OX40 agonist ivuxolimab in advanced cancers. The data were produced by immunoSEQ multiplex PCR, yet TCRdb's version contains in-frame clones alone and is incomplete. The sample shows tens of thousands of clones, about 88% of them seen only once. The starting material was CD4+ or CD8+ T cells sorted from blood, obtained in a trial of the OX40 agonist ivuxolimab. All receptors come from an adult with an advanced solid tumor such as melanoma, head and neck, liver or kidney cancer.

The chain couples TRBV4-1 to TRBJ1-2; 8 positions match TRBD1. Trimming cost V 0 bases and J 0 bases; bases outside gene matches: 3. CDR3 length: 16 residues. Germline V lookup: CDR1 MGHRA, CDR2 YSYEKL. For the CDR3, the DNA is TGCGCCAGCAGCCAAGATTGGGGACAGGCTAACTATGGCTACACCTTC. The encoded protein is CASSQDWGQANYGYTF.

This chain connects TRBV5-6 to TRBJ1-2; D not resolved. Per the germline V gene, CDR1 is SGHDT and CDR2 is YYEEEE. The CDR3 is 15 residues long. The V and J ends lost 2 bases and 3 bases respectively, with 14 bases between them. The CDR3 reads CASSFPGGSDYGYTF. Here the CDR3 DNA reads TGTGCCAGCAGCTTCCCCGGAGGGTCTGACTATGGCTACACCTTC.

The CDR3 DNA is TGTGCCAGCAGGGTTGGACAGCCCAATTCACCCCTCCACTTT. Amino acids: CASRVGQPNSPLHF. The chain carries TRBV7-9 and TRBJ1-6; D perhaps matches TRBD1 (6 bases). V was trimmed by 6 bases and J by 7 bases, leaving 13 bases between them. Germline V gene data show CDR1 as SEHNR and CDR2 as FQNEAQ (reference sequence). This CDR3 spans 14 amino acids.

This chain joins TRBV7-3 and TRBJ1-2; 7 bases align to TRBD1. Germline-derived CDR1 and CDR2 are SGHTA and FQGTGA. V shed 5 bases and J 5 bases; nucleotides not matched to a gene: 8. The CDR3 contains 14 residues. In DNA, the CDR3 is TGTGCCAGCAGCACCTCGGGACAGTCTTATGGCTACACCTTC. This encodes CASSTSGQSYGYTF.

The chain has TRBV7-9 and TRBJ2-3; 10 bases map to TRBD2. The germline gives CDR1 SEHNR, CDR2 FQNEAQ (reference sequence). The CDR3 spans 17 residues. The trim removed 1 base at V and 12 bases at J, leaving 16 bases unmatched. CDR3 residues: CASSLGLIAGGRGTQYF. CDR3 DNA: TGTGCCAGCAGCTTAGGGCTCATAGCGGGAGGACGAGGAACCCAGTATTTT.

The chain uses TRBV27 and TRBJ1-1; 9 nucleotides line up with TRBD1. V shed 2 bases, J shed 4 bases, and the junction held 5 bases outside the gene matches. The CDR3 is 15 residues long. The germline V gene has CDR1 MNHEY and CDR2 SMNVEV (reference sequence). The chain's CDR3 is CASSLGGTGLTEAFF. CDR3 nucleotides: TGTGCCAGCAGTTTAGGGGGGACAGGGCTCACTGAAGCTTTCTTT.

The rearrangement uses TRBV23-1 and TRBJ2-5; tentative D call: TRBD1 (5 bases). TRBV23-1 is flagged as an ORF with uncertain function. The ends were cut back, 9 bases at V and 4 bases at J, with 12 bases in the middle. There are 12 residues in the CDR3. The CDR3 here is CARRGCGETQYF. In DNA, the CDR3 is TGCGCCAGAAGGGGATGCGGAGAGACCCAGTACTTC.

The chain joins TRBV18 to TRBJ1-5; 10 nucleotides agree with TRBD1. J lost 0 bases, V lost 6 bases, and 8 bases had no gene match. This CDR3 contains 17 residues. Germline lookup yields CDR1 KGHSH and CDR2 LQKENI. The CDR3 here is CASSPGQGSNSNQPQHF. CDR3 DNA sequence: TGTGCCAGCTCGCCGGGACAGGGGAGCAATAGCAATCAGCCCCAGCATTTT.

This clone showed up just a few times. The V and J genes are TRBV5-1 and TRBJ2-3; 7 nucleotides match TRBD1. The V and J ends lost 0 bases and 6 bases, in that order; junction bases with no gene match: 7. The V gene's germline CDR1 is SGHRS and CDR2 YFSETQ. This CDR3 has 15 residues. CDR3 DNA: TGCGCCAGCAGCTTGGGGGGACAGTATGGGGATACGCAGTATTTT. This translates into CASSLGGQYGDTQYF. Full variable domain (missing parts from reference TRBV5-1 and TRBJ2-3): KAGVTQTPRYLIKTRGQQVTLSCSPISGHRSVSWYQQTPGQGLQFLFEYFSETQRNKGNFPGRFSGRQFSNSRSEMNVSTLELGDSALYLCASSLGGQYGDTQYFGPGTRLTVL.

This chain uses TRBV13 with TRBJ2-3; D is unclear. There are 16 residues in the CDR3. The V end lost 5 bases, the J end lost 4 bases, and 19 bases lay between the germline ends. Germline V gives CDR1 PRHDT, CDR2 FYEKMQ (reference sequence). The CDR3 reads CASSPPSLFNSDTQYF. CDR3 sequence (DNA): TGTGCCAGCAGCCCCCCGAGCTTGTTTAACTCAGATACGCAGTATTTT.

The chain couples TRBV19 to TRBJ1-1, with D perhaps matching TRBD1 (5 bases). The V gene's germline CDR1 is LNHDA and CDR2 SQIVND (reference sequence). The CDR3 is made up of 14 amino acids. Trimming left V 2 bases short and J 2 bases short, with 9 bases between. The chain's CDR3 is CASSIIGVNTEAFF. The CDR3 region has the DNA TGTGCCAGTAGTATAATAGGGGTCAACACTGAAGCTTTCTTT.

The chain combines TRBV10-3 with TRBJ1-4; the D is unclear. CDR1 and CDR2 from the germline V gene are ENHRY and SYGVKD. V dropped 0 bases and J dropped 8 bases, with 4 bases sitting between them. The CDR3 has 12 amino acids. The CDR3 loop reads CAISESGEKLFF. Written as DNA, the CDR3 is TGTGCCATCAGTGAGTCCGGAGAAAAACTGTTTTTT.

This clone has a handful of counts. J is TRBJ1-1 and V is TRBV5-6; D perhaps matches TRBD1 (5 bases). The CDR3 has 12 residues. Trimming took off 1 base at V and 7 bases at J, with 8 bases between the two ends. The germline CDR1 and CDR2 sequences are SGHDT and YYEEEE. CDR3 amino acids: CASSLRRGEAFF. The CDR3 DNA follows: TGTGCCAGCAGCTTGAGGAGGGGTGAAGCTTTCTTT.

This sequence joins TRBV9 and TRBJ2-2; 7 bases are shared with TRBD2. V gave up 4 bases and J gave up 6 bases; unmatched junction bases: 9. This CDR3 spans 15 amino acids. Germline V gene lookup returns CDR1 SGDLS and CDR2 YYNGEE. The CDR3 region has the DNA TGTGCCAGCAGCACTGGGACTATACTGGCCGGGGAGCTGTTTTTT. It specifies CASSTGTILAGELFF.

The chain links TRBV14 to TRBJ2-1, with 8 bases aligning to TRBD2. The CDR3 totals 14 residues. J gave up 9 bases and V 5 bases, and 9 bases lay outside the gene matches. Germline CDR1 reads SGHDN; CDR2 reads FVKESK. DNA for the CDR3: TGTGCCAGCAGCTTTCGGGGGGGAATTGGTGAGCAGTTCTTC. Its protein product is CASSFRGGIGEQFF.

V usage is TRBV30 and J usage is TRBJ2-7; D could derive from TRBD1 or TRBD2 (6 bases each). The CDR3 length is 15 residues. Germline lookup yields CDR1 GTSNPN and CDR2 SVGIG (reference sequence). Between the trimmed V and J ends, which lost 0 bases and 2 bases, there was a span of 14 bases. DNA of the CDR3: TGTGCCTGGAGTGTAAGGGGGGCCAGTACCTACGAGCAGTACTTC. Protein: CAWSVRGASTYEQYF.

A single count supports this clone. The chain links TRBV1 to TRBJ1-5; the table's D call of TRBD1 was not tested on the DNA. TRBV1 is described as a pseudogene. The CDR3 consists of 14 residues. CDR3 DNA: TGCACCAGCATCCTGGAAGGGGCTGTTCAGCCCCAGCATTTT. Protein sequence: CTSILEGAVQPQHF.

The chain employs TRBV23-1 and TRBJ1-1; D is perhaps TRBD1 (6 bases). TRBV23-1 is an ORF for which the function is uncertain. Trimming stripped 4 bases from V and 1 base from J, with 16 bases between. The CDR3 contains 16 residues. CDR3 bases: TGCGCCAGCAGTCGTTCGGTTGGACAGCAGAACACTGAAGCTTTCTTT. This encodes CASSRSVGQQNTEAFF.

The chain joins TRBV5-1 to TRBJ1-2; the match to TRBD1 covers 7 bases. Trimming took 0 bases from V and 7 from J; bases not matched to a gene: 0. This CDR3 is built from 12 residues. Germline CDR1 SGHRS, CDR2 YFSETQ. The CDR3 sequence: CASSLDRGGYTF. CDR3 nucleotides: TGCGCCAGCAGCTTGGACAGGGGTGGCTACACCTTC.

This sequence joins TRBV7-2 and TRBJ2-5; TRBD1 might be the D (6 bases). This CDR3 region has 13 residues. The V end lost 5 bases, the J end lost 5 bases, and 12 bases lay between the germline ends. From germline, CDR1 is SGHTA and CDR2 FQGNSA. CDR3 DNA: TGTGCCAGCAGCCCCGCAGGGGTTGAGACCCAGTACTTC. Encoded protein: CASSPAGVETQYF. The full variable domain, completed using reference TRBV7-2 and TRBJ2-5, is GAGVSQSPSNKVTEKGKDVELRCDPISGHTALYWYRQSLGQGLEFLIYFQGNSAPDKSGLPSDRFSAERTGGSVSTLTIQRTQQEDSAVYLCASSPAGVETQYFGPGTRLLVL.

V is TRBV6-5 and J is TRBJ1-1; D unresolved. Between the trimmed V and J ends, which lost 5 bases and 1 base, there was a span of 14 bases. Per germline, CDR1 MNHEY and CDR2 SVGAGI. The CDR3 sequence is 15 residues long. The CDR3 bases are TGTGCCAGCAGTCGGCAGAGAGGTACGAACACTGAAGCTTTCTTT. Translation gives CASSRQRGTNTEAFF.

This clone was picked up a small number of times. The chain carries TRBV20-1 and TRBJ1-1, with 8 nucleotides matching TRBD1. Germline-derived CDR1 and CDR2 are DFQATT and SNEGSKA (reference sequence). The CDR3 has 11 residues. The trim removed 0 bases at V and 12 bases at J, leaving 3 bases unmatched. CDR3 nucleotide sequence: TGCAGTGCTAGAGAGACAGGGGCAACTTTCTTT. As protein: CSARETGATFF.

The chain uses TRBV7-9 and TRBJ1-5; D perhaps matches TRBD1 (5 bases). Germline V gene lookup returns CDR1 SEHNR and CDR2 FQNEAQ (reference sequence). This CDR3 has 16 amino acids. The germline V and J ends were trimmed by 4 bases and 4 bases, with 17 bases remaining between them. The CDR3 region has the DNA TGTGCCAGCAGCTCATCGGACACTCTCAAGAATCAGCCCCAGCATTTT. As protein: CASSSSDTLKNQPQHF.

CDR3 nucleotides: TGTGCCAGCTCTCGCCGGGGGCCCTCCAAAACAAACTATGGCTACACCTTC. This translates into CASSRRGPSKTNYGYTF. The chain couples TRBV18 to TRBJ1-2, with a possible D match to TRBD1 (6 bases). This CDR3 spans 17 amino acids. From germline, CDR1 is KGHSH and CDR2 LQKENI. V was shortened by 6 bases and J by 2 bases, with 22 bases between the two germline ends. Using reference TRBV18 and TRBJ1-2 for the parts outside the CDR3, the full variable domain is NAGVMQNPRHLVRRRGQEARLRCSPMKGHSHVYWYRQLPEEGLKFMVYLQKENIIDESGMPKERFSAEFPKEGPSILRIQQVVRGDSAAYFCASSRRGPSKTNYGYTFGSGTRLTVV.

The chain recombines TRBV5-6 with TRBJ2-1; D is unresolved. Germline loops: CDR1 SGHDT, CDR2 YYEEEE. This CDR3 contains 11 residues. Deletions cut 0 bases from V and 8 bases from J, with 3 bases between. CDR3 DNA: TGTGCCAGCAGCTTGGCCGATGAGCAGTTCTTC. Translating gives CASSLADEQFF.

This clone was seen just once. V usage is TRBV18 and J usage is TRBJ1-5; 7 bases are a match to TRBD1. This CDR3 is built from 14 residues. Germline V gene data show CDR1 as KGHSH and CDR2 as LQKENI. V dropped 6 bases and J dropped 7; count of bases not matched to a gene: 9. CDR3 amino acids: CASSRGGTEQPQHF. For the CDR3, the DNA is TGTGCCAGCTCCAGGGGGGGCACCGAACAGCCCCAGCATTTT.

The gene calls are TRBV7-7 and TRBJ2-5, with 8 bases that match TRBD2. The CDR3 spans 19 residues. V lost 1 base and J lost 10; bases outside the gene matches: 23. Per the germline V gene, CDR1 is SSHAT and CDR2 is FNYEAQ (reference sequence). The CDR3 DNA reads as TGTGCCAGCAGCTTAGAGGACGGGCGGGCTAGCGGGCAACGAGGCGACCAGTACTTC. Its protein product is CASSLEDGRASGQRGDQYF.

V is TRBV6-4 and J is TRBJ1-2; no reliable D call. Per germline, CDR1 MRHNA and CDR2 SNTAGT. This CDR3 comprises 13 residues. Between the trimmed V and J ends, which lost 3 bases and 8 bases, there was a span of 13 bases. DNA for the CDR3: TGTGCCAGCAGTGAAGATGCCCGTGCGGGCTACACCTTC. Protein sequence: CASSEDARAGYTF.

This chain links TRBV30 with TRBJ1-3; tentative D call: TRBD1 (5 bases). This CDR3 has 13 residues. Looked up from germline, CDR1 is GTSNPN and CDR2 is SVGIG (reference sequence). The ends were cut back, 0 bases at V and 2 bases at J, with 5 bases in the middle. The CDR3, as DNA: TGTGCCTGGAGTGTACAGGCTGGAAACACCATATATTTT. Its translation: CAWSVQAGNTIYF.